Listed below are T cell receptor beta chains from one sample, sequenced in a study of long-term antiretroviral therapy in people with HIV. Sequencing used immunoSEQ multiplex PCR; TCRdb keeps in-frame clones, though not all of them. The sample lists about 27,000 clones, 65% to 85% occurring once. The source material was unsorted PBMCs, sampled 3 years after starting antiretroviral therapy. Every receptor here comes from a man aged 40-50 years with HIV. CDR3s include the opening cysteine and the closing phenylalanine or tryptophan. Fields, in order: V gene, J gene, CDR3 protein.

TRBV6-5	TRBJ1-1	CASSSPRTAEAFF
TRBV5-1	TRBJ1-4	CASSQLQGAEKLFF
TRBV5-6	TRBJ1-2	CASSSSGATEGYTF
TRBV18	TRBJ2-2	CASSPQQNTGELFF
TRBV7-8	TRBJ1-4	CASSLDRGTDNEKLFF
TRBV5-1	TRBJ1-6	CASSLDTAYNSPLHF
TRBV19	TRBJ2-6	CASSMSSSGANVLTF
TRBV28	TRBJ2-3	CASTLEGTGTSTDTQYF
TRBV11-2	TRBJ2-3	CASSSGLNTQYF
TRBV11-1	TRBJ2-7	CASSLGANRLYNYEQYF
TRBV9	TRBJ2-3	CASSGRTEASTDTQYF
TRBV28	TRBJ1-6	CASSLGGLGSYNSPLHF
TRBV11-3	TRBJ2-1	CASSLSGAQRNEQFF
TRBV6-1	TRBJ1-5	CASSELGLRGNQPQHF
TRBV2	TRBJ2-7	CASTPGVVTYEQYF
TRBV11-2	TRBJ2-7	CASSSTSAEQYF